These 18 T cell receptor beta chains originate from one sample sequenced in a study of T cells in Graves' hyperthyroidism and ophthalmopathy. RNA transcripts yielded amplified TCR beta CDR3 regions. An initial round of RT-PCR targeting the TCR CDR3 relied on the HTBI primer set. MiXCR was run by TCRdb on the multiplex PCR reads, yielding one entry per CDR3 protein. The sample carries 600,000 to 800,000 distinct CDR3 sequences, around 40% recorded once. The sample was blood. The receptors here all came from a middle-aged woman with Graves' hyperthyroidism.

The rearrangement links TRBV6-5 to TRBJ2-7, with TRBD1 matching 10 bases. The CDR3 has 16 residues. Trimming removed 0 bases from V and 6 bases from J; junction bases left unmatched: 8. Germline CDR1 MNHEY, CDR2 SVGAGI. DNA for the CDR3: TGTGCCAGCAGTTACTCTGGGACAGGGGTTAGGGGCGAGCAGTACTTC. Its protein product is CASSYSGTGVRGEQYF.

This clonotype turned up a few times. The V and J genes are TRBV24-1 and TRBJ2-3; D unresolved. CDR1 is KGHDR and CDR2 is SFDVKD in the germline V gene. CDR3 size: 15 residues. Trimming cost V 4 bases and J 2 bases, with 12 bases left between them. This CDR3 reads CATSESGDNTDTQYF. Here the CDR3 DNA reads TGTGCCACCAGTGAGTCTGGGGATAACACAGATACGCAGTATTTT.

In its sample, this clonotype was seen many times. Written as DNA, the CDR3 is TGTGCCATCAGTGGGAACGACAGGGAGCAGTTCTTT. It specifies CAISGNDREQFF. This chain connects TRBV10-3 to TRBJ1-1; 7 bases are a match to TRBD1. The ends lost 4 bases at V and 14 bases at J; junction bases unmatched: 10. The V gene's germline CDR1 is ENHRY and CDR2 SYGVKD. The CDR3 extends over 12 amino acids.

The rearrangement links TRBV25-1 to TRBJ1-5; 8 bases are shared with TRBD1. CDR1 and CDR2 from the germline V gene are MGHDK and SYGVNS. V shed 7 bases and J 7 bases; nucleotides not matched to a gene: 18. The CDR3 is 17 residues long. CDR3 coding DNA: TGTGCCAGCACCAAACCCCCCAGGGGGCCAGTGAGGCAGCCCCAGCATTTT. It encodes CASTKPPRGPVRQPQHF.

V and J are TRBV7-8 and TRBJ2-2; 8 bases match TRBD1. Germline CDR1 reads SGHVS; CDR2 reads FQNEAQ. The J segment lost 4 bases and the V segment lost 5 bases, leaving 18 bases of the junction unmatched. The CDR3 is 19 residues long. The CDR3 loop reads CASSRSTPGQVKLTGELFF. Here the CDR3 DNA reads TGTGCCAGCAGCCGAAGCACACCGGGACAGGTGAAACTCACCGGGGAGCTGTTTTTT.

This clonotype was observed once. The V gene is TRBV7-2, the J gene TRBJ2-2, with a tentative D call TRBD1 (6 bases). Trimming removed 5 bases from V and 6 bases from J, with 16 bases in between. The length of the CDR3 is 15 residues. The germline CDR1 and CDR2 sequences are SGHTA and FQGNSA. The CDR3 is CASSPSSGAPGELFF. Here the CDR3 DNA reads TGTGCCAGCAGCCCTTCGTCAGGGGCCCCCGGGGAGCTGTTTTTT.

This clonotype has just one count. The chain couples TRBV2 to TRBJ2-5; D is uncertain. Germline CDR1 is SNHLY and CDR2 is FYNNEI. Deletions cut 1 base from V and 2 bases from J, with 8 bases between. The CDR3 contains 14 residues. The CDR3 here is CASSEGVGQETQYF. Written as DNA, the CDR3 is TGTGCCAGCAGTGAAGGGGTTGGGCAAGAGACCCAGTACTTC.

With respect to this clonotype: A read error is possible here, since a much larger clone lies one base away. V and J are TRBV10-3 and TRBJ1-3; tentatively, D is TRBD1 (6 bases). There are 13 residues in the CDR3. Germline CDR1 is ENHRY and CDR2 is SYGVKD. The CDR3 loop reads CATSEPGENTIYF. The CDR3 region has the DNA TGTGCCACCAGTGAGCCAGGGGAAAACACCATATATTTT.

V is TRBV6-5 and J is TRBJ2-2; 10 bases fit TRBD1. Germline V gene sequence: CDR1 MNHEY, CDR2 SVGAGI. Unmatched junction bases numbered 3, after V lost 4 bases and J lost 1 base. This CDR3 spans 16 amino acids. The CDR3 DNA follows: TGTGCCAGCAGTTCCGGGACAGGGGTGAACACCGGGGAGCTGTTTTTT. Amino acids: CASSSGTGVNTGELFF.

This chain uses TRBV6-1 with TRBJ2-7; TRBD1 agrees at 7 bases. The CDR3 covers 16 residues. CDR1 MNHNS and CDR2 SASEGT come from the germline V gene. The V and J ends lost 6 bases and 4 bases, in that order; junction bases with no gene match: 15. The CDR3 spells CASRHPPGQIFYEQYF. CDR3 in DNA: TGTGCCAGCAGACACCCGCCGGGACAGATTTTTTACGAGCAGTACTTC.

This clonotype was seen a handful of times. V gene TRBV6-6 combines with J gene TRBJ2-5; D gene ambiguous. This CDR3 spans 15 amino acids. Germline lookup yields CDR1 MNHNY and CDR2 SVGAGI (reference sequence). With 0 bases removed from V and 2 bases from J, the gap between germline ends came to 10 bases. CDR3 nucleotide sequence: TGTGCCAGCAGTTACTCGAAGCTAAGTCAAGAGACCCAGTACTTC. Encoded protein: CASSYSKLSQETQYF.

Regarding this clonotype: This sequence may be a read error, since a much larger clone differs from it by one base. This rearrangement joins TRBV7-2 to TRBJ1-3; D is unresolved. This CDR3 is 13 amino acids long. Looked up from germline, CDR1 is SGHTA and CDR2 is FQGNSA. The CDR3 DNA reads TGCGCCAGCAGCTTGGGGAACGGAAACACCATATATTTT. It specifies CASSLGNGNTIYF.

J is TRBJ2-5 and V is TRBV6-6; tentatively, D is TRBD1 or TRBD2 (5 bases each). The CDR3 totals 16 residues. V was cut by 4 bases and J by 4 bases, with 19 bases left in between. The germline V gene has CDR1 MNHNY and CDR2 SVGAGI (reference sequence). The CDR3 DNA reads TGTGCCAGCAGTTTAGACTTCGGGACCCTAGGAGAGACCCAGTACTTC. As protein: CASSLDFGTLGETQYF.

The chain couples TRBV19 to TRBJ1-3; D uncertain. The CDR3 is 16 amino acids. The germline V gene encodes CDR1 LNHDA and CDR2 SQIVND (reference sequence). The V end lost 2 bases, the J end lost 0 bases, and 11 bases lay between the germline ends. Written as DNA, the CDR3 is TGTGCCAGTAGTATAATGGGCAGCAGCTCTGGAAACACCATATATTTT. The encoded protein is CASSIMGSSSGNTIYF. Looking up the rest from reference TRBV19 and TRBJ1-3 gives the full variable domain: DGGITQSPKYLFRKEGQNVTLSCEQNLNHDAMYWYRQDPGQGLRLIYYSQIVNDFQKGDIAEGYSVSREKKESFPLTVTSAQKNPTAFYLCASSIMGSSSGNTIYFGEGSWLTVV.

This clonotype came up many times. This chain uses TRBV7-8 with TRBJ1-5; no definite D call. V was cut by 5 bases and J by 2 bases, with 13 bases left in between. This CDR3 has 15 amino acids. Germline values: CDR1 SGHVS, CDR2 FQNEAQ. CDR3 region: CASSPRRQGNQPQHF. The CDR3 DNA reads as TGTGCCAGCAGCCCAAGGAGGCAGGGCAATCAGCCCCAGCATTTT.

This clonotype was observed at least ten times. The rearrangement links TRBV4-3 to TRBJ2-5; a weak D match, TRBD1 (5 bases). The V gene's germline CDR1 is LGHNA and CDR2 YSLEER. V shed 4 bases and J shed 5 bases, with 11 bases lying between them. The CDR3 sequence is 13 residues long. CDR3 coding DNA: TGCGCCAGCAGCCCCACAGGAAGGGAGACCCAGTACTTC. Protein: CASSPTGRETQYF.

The chain links TRBV24-1 to TRBJ1-2; D unresolved. The length of the CDR3 is 12 residues. Germline V gene lookup returns CDR1 KGHDR and CDR2 SFDVKD. Trimming took off 3 bases at V and 8 bases at J, with 9 bases between the two ends. This chain's CDR3 is CATSDRAGGYTF. The CDR3 nucleotides read TGTGCCACCAGTGATCGGGCCGGAGGCTACACCTTC.

This clonotype has just one count. Mismatch with germline at one junction end may stem from a read error. This chain uses TRBV19 with TRBJ1-3; no definite D call. The CDR3 runs 12 residues. The germline V gene has CDR1 LNHDA and CDR2 SQIVND (reference sequence). The chain's CDR3 is CASRGDGDTIYF. CDR3 nucleotides: TGTGCCAGTAGGGGTGATGGAGACACCATATATTTT.